This note documents a single T cell receptor (beta chain) sequence. Measured with immunoSEQ multiplex PCR; TCRdb has only the in-frame clones, and not every one. Here the sample spans some 41,000 clones, 75% to 85% being singletons. This entry is derived from a study of PD-1 blockade in classical Hodgkin lymphoma. On the study more broadly: Patients were administered nivolumab (3 mg/kg intravenously) every 2 weeks.

Following autologous stem cell transplantation, relapse occurred in every patient, and exposure to brentuximab vedotin varied. This sample comprised peripheral blood mononuclear cells (PBMCs), obtained at baseline. This sequence originates from a human donor with classical Hodgkin lymphoma.

The CDR3 loop reads CASSYLGSSTDTQYF. For the CDR3, the DNA is TGTGCCAGCAGTTACTTAGGATCTAGCACAGATACGCAGTATTTT. This chain links TRBV6-6 with TRBJ2-3; D not resolved. The V gene lost 1 base and the J gene lost 0 bases, with 8 bases spanning the gap. The V gene's germline CDR1 is MNHNY and CDR2 SVGAGI (reference sequence). There are 15 residues in the CDR3.